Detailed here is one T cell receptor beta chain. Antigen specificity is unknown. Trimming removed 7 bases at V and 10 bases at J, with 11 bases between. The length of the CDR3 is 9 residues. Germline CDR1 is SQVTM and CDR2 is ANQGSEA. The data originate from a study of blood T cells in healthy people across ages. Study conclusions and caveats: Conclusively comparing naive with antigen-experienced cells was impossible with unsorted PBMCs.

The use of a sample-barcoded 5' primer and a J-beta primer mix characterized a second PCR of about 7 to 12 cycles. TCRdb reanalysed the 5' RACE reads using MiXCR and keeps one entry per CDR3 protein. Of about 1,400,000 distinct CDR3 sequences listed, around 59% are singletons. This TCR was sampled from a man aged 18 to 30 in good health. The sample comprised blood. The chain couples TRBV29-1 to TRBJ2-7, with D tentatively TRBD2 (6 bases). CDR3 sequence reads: CSDGDSQYF. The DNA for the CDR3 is TGCAGCGATGGGGACTCTCAGTACTTC.